Listed below are T cell receptor beta chains from one sample, sequenced in a study of blood T cell repertoires in COVID-19. Profiling relied on immunoSEQ multiplex PCR, and the TCRdb table lists in-frame clones only, not all of them. The sample carries under 500,000 clones, about 89% recorded once. Sequenced sample: peripheral blood. Every receptor here comes from a woman aged 25 to 39 with acute or convalescent COVID-19. Both conserved end residues are part of each CDR3. A D gene is named only where the DNA matches it firmly. Rows may omit the clone size; those that give it use once, few, many or a size class.

size	V	J	D	length	CDR3	DNA
.	TRBV19	TRBJ2-5	TRBD1	15	CASSMTGQAAETQYF	TGTGCCAGTAGTATGACGGGACAGGCGGCGGAGACCCAGTACTTC
.	TRBV5-6	TRBJ2-7	.	14	CASVPGESPYEQYF	TGTGCCAGCGTCCCGGGGGAATCACCCTACGAGCAGTACTTC
.	TRBV7-9	TRBJ2-5	TRBD1	16	CASSPWGQGAGETQYF	TGTGCCAGCAGCCCCTGGGGTCAGGGGGCCGGGGAGACCCAGTACTTC
once	TRBV6-5	TRBJ1-1	.	15	CASSWSDRWDAEAFF	TGTGCCAGCAGTTGGTCAGACAGGTGGGACGCTGAAGCTTTCTTT
.	TRBV7-2	TRBJ2-1	TRBD2	13	CASSLERGASEFF	TGTGCCAGCAGCTTAGAGCGGGGGGCTTCAGAGTTCTTC
.	TRBV28	TRBJ1-5	.	12	CAIHAGQQPQHF	TGTGCCATCCACGCGGGGCAGCAGCCCCAGCATTTT
.	TRBV2	TRBJ1-2	TRBD1	13	CASRTGTGYGYTF	TGTGCCAGCCGAACCGGGACAGGGTACGGCTACACCTTC
.	TRBV29-1	TRBJ1-2	.	12	CSVFGFLSGYTF	TGCAGCGTTTTCGGGTTTCTCTCTGGCTACACCTTC
once	TRBV4-1	TRBJ2-5	.	15	CASSQVPIHRETQYF	TGCGCCAGCAGCCAAGTTCCTATCCACAGGGAGACCCAGTACTTC
.	TRBV5-1	TRBJ1-2	TRBD1	14	CASSTTGTAYGYTF	TGCGCCAGCAGCACAACCGGGACAGCCTATGGCTACACCTTC
.	TRBV19	TRBJ2-7	.	15	CASSPQGSLTYEQYF	TGTGCCAGTAGTCCGCAGGGGAGCCTCACCTACGAGCAGTACTTC
few	TRBV27	TRBJ2-7	.	11	CASSLSGHLYF	TGTGCCAGCAGTTTATCGGGACACTTGTACTTC
.	TRBV14	TRBJ2-7	TRBD2	14	CASSHAGGAYEQYF	TGTGCCAGCAGCCATGCCGGGGGGGCCTACGAGCAGTACTTC
.	TRBV6-5	TRBJ2-1	.	14	CASSPTTSPQEQFF	TGTGCCAGCAGCCCGACCACTAGCCCGCAGGAGCAGTTCTTC
.	TRBV11-2	TRBJ1-3	.	16	CASSKNAAGPRNTIYF	TGTGCCAGCAGCAAGAACGCCGCAGGGCCCCGAAACACCATATATTTT
.	TRBV7-9	TRBJ1-1	.	15	CASSLDGGVVTEAFF	TGTGCCAGCAGCTTAGACGGTGGTGTGGTCACTGAAGCTTTCTTT
.	TRBV11-2	TRBJ2-3	.	13	CASSFAGEDTQYF	TGTGCCAGCAGCTTCGCAGGGGAGGATACGCAGTATTTT
.	TRBV4-1	TRBJ2-1	.	15	CASSQVASSYNEQFF	TGCGCCAGCAGCCAAGTTGCCAGCTCCTACAATGAGCAGTTCTTC
.	TRBV7-9	TRBJ2-2	.	13	CASLKGSTGELFF	TGTGCCAGCTTAAAGGGGTCGACCGGGGAGCTGTTTTTT
.	TRBV7-6	TRBJ2-5	.	12	CASSSPGETQYF	TGTGCCAGCAGCTCCCCGGGGGAGACCCAGTACTTC
.	TRBV5-4	TRBJ2-3	TRBD2	15	CASSLTSGATDTQYF	TGTGCCAGCAGCCTGACTAGCGGAGCCACAGATACGCAGTATTTT
.	TRBV2	TRBJ2-1	.	15	CASSGGFFSYNEQFF	TGTGCCAGCAGTGGGGGCTTCTTCTCCTACAATGAGCAGTTCTTC
.	TRBV28	TRBJ1-1	.	16	CASSLGVGERNTEAFF	TGTGCCAGCAGTTTAGGGGTCGGGGAGCGAAACACTGAAGCTTTCTTT
few	TRBV2	TRBJ1-2	.	14	CASYWESKGYGYTF	TGTGCCAGCTACTGGGAGAGTAAGGGCTATGGCTACACCTTC
.	TRBV2	TRBJ1-3	.	14	CASRPTTGSDTIYF	TGTGCCAGCCGACCGACCACGGGGTCCGACACCATATATTTT
.	TRBV6-5	TRBJ2-1	.	13	CASSYSQGGGQFF	TGTGCCAGCAGTTACTCACAGGGCGGAGGGCAGTTCTTC
.	TRBV30	TRBJ1-6	.	17	CAWRKEGYRVDDSPLHF	TGTGCCTGGAGGAAAGAGGGGTACAGGGTGGATGATTCACCCCTCCACTTT
once	TRBV5-6	TRBJ1-2	TRBD1	13	CASSRDSHYGYTF	TGTGCCAGCAGTCGGGACAGTCACTATGGCTACACCTTC
.	TRBV5-4	TRBJ1-4	.	18	CASSSTRRGGLINEKLFF	TGTGCCAGCAGCTCCACAAGGAGGGGAGGACTAATTAATGAAAAACTGTTTTTT
.	TRBV2	TRBJ1-1	.	14	CASSVQPGGAEAFF	TGTGCCAGCAGTGTCCAACCCGGGGGGGCTGAAGCTTTCTTT